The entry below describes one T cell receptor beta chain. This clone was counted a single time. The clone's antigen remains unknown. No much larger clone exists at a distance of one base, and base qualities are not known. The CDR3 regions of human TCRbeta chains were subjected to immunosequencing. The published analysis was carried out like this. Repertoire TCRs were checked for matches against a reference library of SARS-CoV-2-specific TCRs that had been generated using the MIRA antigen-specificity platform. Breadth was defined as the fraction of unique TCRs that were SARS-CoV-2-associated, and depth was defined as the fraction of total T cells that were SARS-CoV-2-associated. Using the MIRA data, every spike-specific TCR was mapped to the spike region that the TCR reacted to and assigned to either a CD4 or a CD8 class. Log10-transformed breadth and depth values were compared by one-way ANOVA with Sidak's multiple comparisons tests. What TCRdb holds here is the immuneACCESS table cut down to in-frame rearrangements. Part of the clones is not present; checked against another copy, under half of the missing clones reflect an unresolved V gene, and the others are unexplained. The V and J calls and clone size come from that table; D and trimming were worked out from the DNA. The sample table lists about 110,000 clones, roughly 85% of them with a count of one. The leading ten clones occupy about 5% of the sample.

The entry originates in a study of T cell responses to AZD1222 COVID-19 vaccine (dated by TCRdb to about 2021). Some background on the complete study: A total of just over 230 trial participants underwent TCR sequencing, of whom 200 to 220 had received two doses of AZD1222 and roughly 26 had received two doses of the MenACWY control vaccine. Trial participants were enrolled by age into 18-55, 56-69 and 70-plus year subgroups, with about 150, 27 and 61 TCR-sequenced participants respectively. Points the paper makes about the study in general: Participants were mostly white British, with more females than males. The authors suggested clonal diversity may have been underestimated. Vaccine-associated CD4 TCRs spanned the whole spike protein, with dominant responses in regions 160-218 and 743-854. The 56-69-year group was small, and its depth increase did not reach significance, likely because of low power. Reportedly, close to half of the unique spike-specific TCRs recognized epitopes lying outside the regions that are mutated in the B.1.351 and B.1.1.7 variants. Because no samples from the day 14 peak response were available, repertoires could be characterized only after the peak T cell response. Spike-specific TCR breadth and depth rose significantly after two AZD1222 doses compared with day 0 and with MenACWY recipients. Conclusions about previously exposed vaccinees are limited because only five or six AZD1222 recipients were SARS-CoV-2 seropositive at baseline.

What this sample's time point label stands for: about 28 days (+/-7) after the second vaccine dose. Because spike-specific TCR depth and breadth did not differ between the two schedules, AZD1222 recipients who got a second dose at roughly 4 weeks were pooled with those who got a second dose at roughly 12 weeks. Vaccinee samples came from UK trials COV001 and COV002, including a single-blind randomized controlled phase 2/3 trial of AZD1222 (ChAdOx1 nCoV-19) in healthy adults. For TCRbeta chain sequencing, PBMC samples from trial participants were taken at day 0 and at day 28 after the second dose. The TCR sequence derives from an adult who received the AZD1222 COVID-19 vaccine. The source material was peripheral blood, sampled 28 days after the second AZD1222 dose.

The nucleotide sequence is given as TGTGCTAGTGGTCAACTCTCAGGGCGCTTTACCTACGAGCAGTACTTC. Translation gives CASGQLSGRFTYEQYF. The sequence links TRBV12-5 to TRBJ2-7, and TRBD1 may be the D gene, going by 5 matching bases. V and J are truncated by 5 bases and 2 bases respectively, leaving an intervening sequence of 19 bases. Looking up the germline V gene yields CDR1 LGHNT and CDR2 FRNRAP. Reading from cysteine to phenylalanine, the CDR3 counts 16 amino acids. Left in the record is the CDR3 DNA by itself, 48 bases read in frame from the first base.